Sequencing of this TCR beta chain was carried out in a study of shared clonotypes between healthy human individuals. Study-wide context: The study drew on a couple of women and a few men aged 18 to 49 as donors.

In the CD4+ fraction, cells were divided into CD45RA+ naive and CD45RA-negative memory subsets. Study-wide results and caveats: Several donors shared around 5.1% of their naive CD4 clonotypes.

The run depth of the assay was deep. TCRdb's table, derived via immunoSEQ multiplex PCR, lists solely in-frame clones and lacks some. The sample records more than 2,000,000 clones, approximately 95% being singletons. Germline CDR1 reads MGHRA; CDR2 reads YSYEKL. V gave up 3 bases and J gave up 4 bases; unmatched junction bases: 5. CDR3 size: 14 residues. About this clone: Its specificity is unknown.

The chain employs TRBV4-1 and TRBJ2-7, with 8 bases aligning to TRBD2. Sequencing input: naive CD4+ T cells from PBMCs. Subset noted: CD45RA+ positively selected. This sequence was found in a man aged 18 to 35 in good health. Some clones in this sample may be carry-over from other donors' samples. Here the CDR3 DNA reads TGCGCCAGCAGCCAGCCGGGACTAGGGTACGAGCAGTACTTC. As protein: CASSQPGLGYEQYF.